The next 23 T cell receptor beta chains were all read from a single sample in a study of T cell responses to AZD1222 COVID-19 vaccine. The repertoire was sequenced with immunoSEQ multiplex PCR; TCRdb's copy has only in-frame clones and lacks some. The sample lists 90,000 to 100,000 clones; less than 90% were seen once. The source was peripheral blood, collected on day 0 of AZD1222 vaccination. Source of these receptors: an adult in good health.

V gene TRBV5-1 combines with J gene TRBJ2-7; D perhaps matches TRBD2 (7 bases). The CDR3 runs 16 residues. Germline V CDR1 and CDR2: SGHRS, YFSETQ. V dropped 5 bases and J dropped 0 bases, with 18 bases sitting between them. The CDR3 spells CASRFVGGAVSYEQYF. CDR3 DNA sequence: TGCGCCAGCAGGTTCGTGGGGGGGGCCGTCTCCTACGAGCAGTACTTC. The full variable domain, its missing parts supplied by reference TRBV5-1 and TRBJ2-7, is KAGVTQTPRYLIKTRGQQVTLSCSPISGHRSVSWYQQTPGQGLQFLFEYFSETQRNKGNFPGRFSGRQFSNSRSEMNVSTLELGDSALYLCASRFVGGAVSYEQYFGPGTRLTVT.

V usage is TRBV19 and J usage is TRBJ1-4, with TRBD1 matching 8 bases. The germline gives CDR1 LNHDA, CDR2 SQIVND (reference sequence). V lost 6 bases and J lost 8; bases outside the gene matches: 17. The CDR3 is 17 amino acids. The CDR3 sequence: CASRRWYDRGQTEKLFF. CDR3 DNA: TGTGCCAGTAGAAGGTGGTACGACAGGGGACAGACAGAAAAACTGTTTTTT.

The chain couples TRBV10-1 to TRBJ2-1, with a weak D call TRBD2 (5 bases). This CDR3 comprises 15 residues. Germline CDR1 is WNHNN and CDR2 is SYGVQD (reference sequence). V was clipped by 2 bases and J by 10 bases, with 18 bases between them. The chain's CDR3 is CASSEGLLRSGEQFF. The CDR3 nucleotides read TGCGCCAGCAGTGAGGGACTTCTACGGTCGGGGGAGCAGTTCTTC.

Here the CDR3 reads CASSRATSAYEQYF. In nucleotides, the CDR3 is TGTGCCAGCAGCCGTGCGACTAGCGCTTACGAGCAGTACTTC. V usage is TRBV7-9 and J usage is TRBJ2-7; 8 nucleotides line up with TRBD2. The CDR3 extends over 14 amino acids. Germline CDR1 is SEHNR and CDR2 is FQNEAQ (reference sequence). V gave up 5 bases and J gave up 4 bases; unmatched junction bases: 7.

CDR3 sequence: CASSSGSSPLHF. CDR3 in DNA: TGTGCCAGCAGCTCAGGGTCTTCACCCCTCCACTTT. This chain joins TRBV6-5 and TRBJ1-6, with a tentative D call TRBD1 (5 bases). Germline CDR1 and CDR2: MNHEY and SVGAGI. Trimming removed 6 bases from V and 9 bases from J, with 9 bases in between. The CDR3 sequence is 12 residues long.

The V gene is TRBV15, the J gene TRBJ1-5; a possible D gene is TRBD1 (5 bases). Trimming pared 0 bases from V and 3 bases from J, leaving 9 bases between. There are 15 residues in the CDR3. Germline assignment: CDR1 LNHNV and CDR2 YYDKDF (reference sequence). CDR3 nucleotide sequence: TGTGCCACCAGCAGAGACTCAGGGACCAATCAGCCCCAGCATTTT. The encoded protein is CATSRDSGTNQPQHF. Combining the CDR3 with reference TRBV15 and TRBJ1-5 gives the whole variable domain DAMVIQNPRYQVTQFGKPVTLSCSQTLNHNVMYWYQQKSSQAPKLLFHYYDKDFNNEADTPDNFQSRRPNTSFCFLDIRSPGLGDTAMYLCATSRDSGTNQPQHFGDGTRLSIL.

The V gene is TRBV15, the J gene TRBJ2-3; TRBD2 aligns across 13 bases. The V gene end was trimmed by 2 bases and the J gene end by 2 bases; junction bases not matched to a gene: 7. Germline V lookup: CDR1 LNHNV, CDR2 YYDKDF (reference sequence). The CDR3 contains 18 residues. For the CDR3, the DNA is TGTGCCACCAGCAGAAGACTAGCGGGGGGTTCCTACACAGATACGCAGTATTTT. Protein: CATSRRLAGGSYTDTQYF. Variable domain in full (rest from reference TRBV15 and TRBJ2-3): DAMVIQNPRYQVTQFGKPVTLSCSQTLNHNVMYWYQQKSSQAPKLLFHYYDKDFNNEADTPDNFQSRRPNTSFCFLDIRSPGLGDTAMYLCATSRRLAGGSYTDTQYFGPGTRLTVL.

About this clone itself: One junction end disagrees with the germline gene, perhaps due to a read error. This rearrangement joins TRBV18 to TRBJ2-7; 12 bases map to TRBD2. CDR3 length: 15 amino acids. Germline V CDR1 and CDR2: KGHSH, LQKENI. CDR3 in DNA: TGTGCCAGCTCACCGGAAACTAGCGGGGGGCGCCTCCCCAACTTC. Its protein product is CASSPETSGGRLPNF.

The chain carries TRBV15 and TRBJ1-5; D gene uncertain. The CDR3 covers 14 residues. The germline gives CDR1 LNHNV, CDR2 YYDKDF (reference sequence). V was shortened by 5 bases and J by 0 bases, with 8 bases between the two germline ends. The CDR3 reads CATSEQLSNQPQHF. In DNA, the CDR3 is TGTGCCACCAGCGAACAGCTTAGCAATCAGCCCCAGCATTTT.

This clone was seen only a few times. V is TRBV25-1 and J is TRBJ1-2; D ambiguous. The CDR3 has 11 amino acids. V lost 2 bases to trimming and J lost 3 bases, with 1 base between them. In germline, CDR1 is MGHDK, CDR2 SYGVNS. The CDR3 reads CASSEDYGYTF. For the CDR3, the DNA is TGTGCCAGCAGTGAAGACTATGGCTACACCTTC.

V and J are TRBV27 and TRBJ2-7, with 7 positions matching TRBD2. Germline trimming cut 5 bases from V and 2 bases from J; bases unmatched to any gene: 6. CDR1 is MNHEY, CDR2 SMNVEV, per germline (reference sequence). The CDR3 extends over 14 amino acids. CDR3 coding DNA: TGTGCCAGCAGTGTAATGGGGGGGGCCTACGAGCAGTACTTC. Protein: CASSVMGGAYEQYF.

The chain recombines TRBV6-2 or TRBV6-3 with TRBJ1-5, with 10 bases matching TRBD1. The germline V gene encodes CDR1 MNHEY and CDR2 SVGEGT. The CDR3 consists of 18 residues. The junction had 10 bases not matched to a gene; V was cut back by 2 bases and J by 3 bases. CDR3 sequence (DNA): TGTGCCAGCAGTTACGTCTCGGGACAGGGGTCATACAATCAGCCCCAGCATTTT. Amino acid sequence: CASSYVSGQGSYNQPQHF.

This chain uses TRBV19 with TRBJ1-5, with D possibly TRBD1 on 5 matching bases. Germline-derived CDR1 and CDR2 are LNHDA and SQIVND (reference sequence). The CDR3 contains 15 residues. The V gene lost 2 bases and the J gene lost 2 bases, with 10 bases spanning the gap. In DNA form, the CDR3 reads TGTGCCAGTAGTATAAGGGGCGGTGGCAATCAGCCCCAGCATTTT. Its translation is CASSIRGGGNQPQHF.

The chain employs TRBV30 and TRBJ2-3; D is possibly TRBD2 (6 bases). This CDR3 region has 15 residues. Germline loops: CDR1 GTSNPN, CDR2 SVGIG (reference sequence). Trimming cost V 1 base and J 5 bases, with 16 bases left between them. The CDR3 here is CAWSADFRRGDTQYF. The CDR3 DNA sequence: TGTGCCTGGAGTGCCGATTTTAGGCGGGGAGATACGCAGTATTTT.

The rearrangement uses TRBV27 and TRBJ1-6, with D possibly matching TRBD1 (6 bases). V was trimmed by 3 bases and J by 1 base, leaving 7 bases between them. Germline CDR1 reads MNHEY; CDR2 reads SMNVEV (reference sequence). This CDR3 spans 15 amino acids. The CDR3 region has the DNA TGTGCCAGCAGTTTGCAGGGGTCCTATAATTCACCCCTCCACTTT. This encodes CASSLQGSYNSPLHF.

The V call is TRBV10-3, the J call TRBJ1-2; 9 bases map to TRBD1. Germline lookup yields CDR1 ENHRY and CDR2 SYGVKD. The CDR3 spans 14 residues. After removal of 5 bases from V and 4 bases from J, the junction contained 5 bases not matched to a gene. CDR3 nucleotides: TGTGCCATCAGTCCACAGGGGGCGAGCTATGGCTACACCTTC. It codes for CAISPQGASYGYTF.

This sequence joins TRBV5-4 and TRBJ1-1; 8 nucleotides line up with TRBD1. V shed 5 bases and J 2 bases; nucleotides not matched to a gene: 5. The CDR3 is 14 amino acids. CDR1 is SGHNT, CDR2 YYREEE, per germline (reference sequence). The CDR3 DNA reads TGTGCCAGCAGACAGGACAGGGCAAACACTGAAGCTTTCTTT. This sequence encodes CASRQDRANTEAFF.

Here the CDR3 reads CASSLGIPSSGNTIYF. DNA for the CDR3: TGTGCCAGCAGCTTGGGGATCCCCAGCTCTGGAAACACCATATATTTT. The chain couples TRBV7-2 to TRBJ1-3; no firm D call. This CDR3 has 16 residues. Trimming took 3 bases from V and 0 from J, leaving 12 bases between them. Germline values: CDR1 SGHTA, CDR2 FQGNSA. Supplemented by reference TRBV7-2 and TRBJ1-3, the full variable domain reads GAGVSQSPSNKVTEKGKDVELRCDPISGHTALYWYRQSLGQGLEFLIYFQGNSAPDKSGLPSDRFSAERTGGSVSTLTIQRTQQEDSAVYLCASSLGIPSSGNTIYFGEGSWLTVV.

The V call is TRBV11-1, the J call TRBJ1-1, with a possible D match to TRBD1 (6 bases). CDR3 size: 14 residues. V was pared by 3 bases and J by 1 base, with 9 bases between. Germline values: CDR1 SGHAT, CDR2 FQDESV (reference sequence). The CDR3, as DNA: TGTGCCAGCAGCTTTGGCAGGGGGAACACTGAAGCTTTCTTT. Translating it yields CASSFGRGNTEAFF.

The CDR3 spells CASSWTGGNTEAFF. The CDR3 DNA reads TGTGCCAGCAGCTGGACAGGAGGGAACACTGAAGCTTTCTTT. V is TRBV5-6 and J is TRBJ1-1, with 7 bases that match TRBD1. J lost 1 base, V lost 3 bases, and 3 bases had no gene match. The CDR3 consists of 14 residues. Germline V gene data show CDR1 as SGHDT and CDR2 as YYEEEE.

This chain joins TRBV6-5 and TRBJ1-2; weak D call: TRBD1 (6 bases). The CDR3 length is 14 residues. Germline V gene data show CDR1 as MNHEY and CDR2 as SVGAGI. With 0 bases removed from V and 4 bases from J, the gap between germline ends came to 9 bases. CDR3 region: CASSYSQGGYGYTF. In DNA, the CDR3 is TGTGCCAGCAGTTACTCACAGGGCGGCTATGGCTACACCTTC.

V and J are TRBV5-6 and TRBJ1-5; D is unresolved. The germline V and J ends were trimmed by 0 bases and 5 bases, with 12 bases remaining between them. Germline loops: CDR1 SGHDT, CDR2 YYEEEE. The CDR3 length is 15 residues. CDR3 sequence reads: CASSLGSRAYQPQHF. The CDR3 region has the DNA TGTGCCAGCAGCTTGGGCAGTCGGGCTTATCAGCCCCAGCATTTT.

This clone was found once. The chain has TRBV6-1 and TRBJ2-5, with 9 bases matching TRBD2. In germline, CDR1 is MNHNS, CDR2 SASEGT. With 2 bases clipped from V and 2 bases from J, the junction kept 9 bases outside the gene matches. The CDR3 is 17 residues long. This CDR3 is CASSEYFRTSGQETQYF. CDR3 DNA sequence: TGTGCCAGCAGTGAATACTTTAGAACTAGCGGGCAAGAGACCCAGTACTTC.